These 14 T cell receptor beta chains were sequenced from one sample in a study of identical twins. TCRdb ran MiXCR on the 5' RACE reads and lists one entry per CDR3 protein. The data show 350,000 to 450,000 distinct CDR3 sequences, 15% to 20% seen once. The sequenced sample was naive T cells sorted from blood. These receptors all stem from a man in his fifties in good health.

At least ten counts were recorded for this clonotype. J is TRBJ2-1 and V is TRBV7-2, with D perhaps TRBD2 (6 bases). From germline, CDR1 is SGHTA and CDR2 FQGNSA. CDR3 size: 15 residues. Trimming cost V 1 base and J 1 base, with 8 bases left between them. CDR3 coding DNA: TGTGCCAGCAGCTTAGACGGGGGATCCTACAATGAGCAGTTCTTC. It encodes CASSLDGGSYNEQFF.

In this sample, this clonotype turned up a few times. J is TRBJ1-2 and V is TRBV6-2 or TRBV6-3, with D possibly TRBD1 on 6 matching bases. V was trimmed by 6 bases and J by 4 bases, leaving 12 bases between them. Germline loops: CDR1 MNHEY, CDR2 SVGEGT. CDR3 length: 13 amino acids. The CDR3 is CASRDSLGYGYTF. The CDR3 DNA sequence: TGTGCCAGCAGGGACAGTCTTGGCTATGGCTACACCTTC.

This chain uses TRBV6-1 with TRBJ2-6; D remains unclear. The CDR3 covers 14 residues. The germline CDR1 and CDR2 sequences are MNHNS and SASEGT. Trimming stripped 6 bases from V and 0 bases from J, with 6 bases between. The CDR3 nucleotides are TGTGCCAGCAGGACCACCTCTGGGGCCAACGTCCTGACTTTC. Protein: CASRTTSGANVLTF.

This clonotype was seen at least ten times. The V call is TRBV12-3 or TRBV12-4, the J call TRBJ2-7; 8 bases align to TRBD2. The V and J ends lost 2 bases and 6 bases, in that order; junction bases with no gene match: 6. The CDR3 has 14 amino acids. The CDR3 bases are TGTGCCAGCAGTTTAAGTAGCGGGACTGGCGAGCAGTACTTC. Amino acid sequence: CASSLSSGTGEQYF.

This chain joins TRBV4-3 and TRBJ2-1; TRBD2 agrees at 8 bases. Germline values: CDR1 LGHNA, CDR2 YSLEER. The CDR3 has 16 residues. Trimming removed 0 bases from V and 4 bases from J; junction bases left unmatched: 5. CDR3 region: CASSQDERGLYNEQFF. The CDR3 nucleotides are TGCGCCAGCAGCCAAGATGAGCGGGGGCTTTACAATGAGCAGTTCTTC.

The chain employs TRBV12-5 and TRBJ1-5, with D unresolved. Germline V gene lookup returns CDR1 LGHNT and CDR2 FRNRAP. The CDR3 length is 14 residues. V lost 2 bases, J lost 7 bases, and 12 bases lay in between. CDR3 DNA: TGTGCTAGTGGTTTGTCCATAACTACCCAGCCCCAGCATTTT. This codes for CASGLSITTQPQHF.

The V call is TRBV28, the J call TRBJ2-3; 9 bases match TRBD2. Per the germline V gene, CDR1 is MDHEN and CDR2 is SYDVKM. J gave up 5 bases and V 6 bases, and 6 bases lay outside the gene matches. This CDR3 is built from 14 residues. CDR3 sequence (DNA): TGTGCCAGCAGCGTAGCGGGGGTCGAAGATACGCAGTATTTT. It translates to CASSVAGVEDTQYF.

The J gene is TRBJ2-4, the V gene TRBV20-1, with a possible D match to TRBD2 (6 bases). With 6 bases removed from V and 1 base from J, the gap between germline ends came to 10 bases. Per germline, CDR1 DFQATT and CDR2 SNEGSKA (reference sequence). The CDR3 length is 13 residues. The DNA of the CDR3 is TGCAGTGCCTCGACTAGTGCCAAAAACATTCAGTACTTC. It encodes CSASTSAKNIQYF.

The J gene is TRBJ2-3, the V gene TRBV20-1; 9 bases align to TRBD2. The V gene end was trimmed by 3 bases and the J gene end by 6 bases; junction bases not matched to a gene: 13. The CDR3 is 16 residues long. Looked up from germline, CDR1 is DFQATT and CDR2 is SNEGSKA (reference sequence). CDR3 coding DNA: TGCAGTGCTAGGGGAATAGCGGGAGTATCACGGGATACGCAGTATTTT. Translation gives CSARGIAGVSRDTQYF.

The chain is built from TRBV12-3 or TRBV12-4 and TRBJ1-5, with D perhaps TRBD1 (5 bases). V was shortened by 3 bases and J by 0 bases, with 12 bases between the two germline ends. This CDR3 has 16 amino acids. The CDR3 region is CASSFLGRDSNQPQHF. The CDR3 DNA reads TGTGCCAGCAGTTTCTTGGGCAGGGATAGCAATCAGCCCCAGCATTTT.

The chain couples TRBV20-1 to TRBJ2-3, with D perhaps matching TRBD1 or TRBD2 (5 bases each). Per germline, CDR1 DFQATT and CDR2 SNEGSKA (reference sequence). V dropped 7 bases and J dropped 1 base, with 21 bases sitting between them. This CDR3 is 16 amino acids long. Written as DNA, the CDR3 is TGCAGTGGGGCGCGGGCCCAGGGTAGTGGCACAGATACGCAGTATTTT. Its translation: CSGARAQGSGTDTQYF.

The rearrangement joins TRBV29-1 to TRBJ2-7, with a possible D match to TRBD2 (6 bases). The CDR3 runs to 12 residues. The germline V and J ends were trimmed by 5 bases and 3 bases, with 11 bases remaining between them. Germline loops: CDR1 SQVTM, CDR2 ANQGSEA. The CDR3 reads CSVLGDFYEQYF. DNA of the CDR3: TGCAGCGTTCTGGGGGACTTCTACGAGCAGTACTTC.

The CDR3 coding sequence is TGTGCCAGCAGCCCAGCGGGCCCGGGAGAGCAGTACTTC. This gives the protein CASSPAGPGEQYF. V is TRBV7-9 and J is TRBJ2-7, with TRBD2 as a possible D gene (6 bases). The germline gives CDR1 SEHNR, CDR2 FQNEAQ (reference sequence). The CDR3 extends over 13 amino acids. Deletions cut 5 bases from V and 7 bases from J, with 15 bases between.

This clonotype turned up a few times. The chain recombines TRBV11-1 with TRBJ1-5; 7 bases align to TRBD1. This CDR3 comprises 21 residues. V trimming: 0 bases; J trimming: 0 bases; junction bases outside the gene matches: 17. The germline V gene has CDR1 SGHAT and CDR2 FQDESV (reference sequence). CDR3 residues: CASSLAGYRGRQPYSNQPQHF. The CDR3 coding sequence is TGTGCCAGCAGCTTAGCGGGGTACAGGGGACGACAGCCGTATAGCAATCAGCCCCAGCATTTT.